This T cell receptor (beta chain) was profiled in a study of cytomegalovirus exposure and HLA in healthy donors. V shed 4 bases and J 3 bases; nucleotides not matched to a gene: 13. The CDR3 has 17 amino acids. CDR1 is MDHEN, CDR2 SYDVKM, per germline. As regards this clone: No antigen is known for it.

General study points: For TCR beta chains, V- and J-gene trimming was later linked to a missense DCLRE1C variant.

Amplification used 60 Vbeta primers and 13 Jbeta primers. Sequencing used immunoSEQ multiplex PCR; TCRdb keeps in-frame clones, though not all of them. The repertoire consists of about 130,000 clones, with 75% to 90% occurring once and the leading ten covering 3% to 4%. The sequence derives from a woman between 40 and 50 years old in good health and CMV-seronegative. The sequencing input was PBMCs. The chain joins TRBV28 to TRBJ2-7; 9 bases map to TRBD1. CDR3 sequence (DNA): TGTGCCAGCAGTTACAGGGGGCTGGGAGCGGGGAACTACGAGCAGTACTTC. It translates to CASSYRGLGAGNYEQYF.